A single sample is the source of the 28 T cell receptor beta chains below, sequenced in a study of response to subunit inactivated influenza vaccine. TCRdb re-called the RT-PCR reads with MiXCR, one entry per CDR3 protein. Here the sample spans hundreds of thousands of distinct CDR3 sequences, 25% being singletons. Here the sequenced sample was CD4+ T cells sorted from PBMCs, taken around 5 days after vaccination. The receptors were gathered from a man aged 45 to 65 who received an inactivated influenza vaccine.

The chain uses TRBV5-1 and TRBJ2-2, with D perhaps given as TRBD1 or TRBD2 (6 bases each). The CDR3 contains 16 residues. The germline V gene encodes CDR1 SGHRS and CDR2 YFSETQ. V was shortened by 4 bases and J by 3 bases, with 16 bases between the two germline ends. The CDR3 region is CASSDGGTGYTGELFF. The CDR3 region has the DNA TGCGCCAGCAGCGACGGGGGTACAGGGTACACCGGGGAGCTGTTTTTT.

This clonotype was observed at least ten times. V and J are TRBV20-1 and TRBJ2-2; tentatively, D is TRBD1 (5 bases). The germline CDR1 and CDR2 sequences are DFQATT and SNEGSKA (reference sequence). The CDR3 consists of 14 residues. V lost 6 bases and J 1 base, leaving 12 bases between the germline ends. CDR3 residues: CSAGSQGNTGELFF. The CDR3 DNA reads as TGCAGTGCCGGATCCCAGGGGAACACCGGGGAGCTGTTTTTT.

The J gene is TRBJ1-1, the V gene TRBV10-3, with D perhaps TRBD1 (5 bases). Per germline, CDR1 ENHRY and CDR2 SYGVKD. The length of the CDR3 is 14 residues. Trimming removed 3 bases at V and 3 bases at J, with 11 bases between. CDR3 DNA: TGTGCCATCAGTGAAACAGGACGGGACACTGAAGCTTTCTTT. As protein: CAISETGRDTEAFF.

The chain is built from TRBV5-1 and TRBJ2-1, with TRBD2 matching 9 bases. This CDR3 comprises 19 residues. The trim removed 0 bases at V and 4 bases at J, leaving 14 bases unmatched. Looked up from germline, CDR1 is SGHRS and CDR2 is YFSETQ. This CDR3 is CASSLGRGLAGKPYNEQFF. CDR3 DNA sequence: TGCGCCAGCAGCTTGGGCCGGGGGCTAGCGGGGAAACCTTACAATGAGCAGTTCTTC.

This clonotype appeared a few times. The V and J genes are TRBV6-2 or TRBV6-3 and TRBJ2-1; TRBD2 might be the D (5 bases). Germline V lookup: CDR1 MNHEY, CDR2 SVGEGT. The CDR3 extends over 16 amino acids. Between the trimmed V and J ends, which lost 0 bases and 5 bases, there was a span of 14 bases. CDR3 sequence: CASSYSRGRENNEQFF. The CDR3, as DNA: TGTGCCAGCAGTTACTCGAGAGGGAGAGAGAACAATGAGCAGTTCTTC.

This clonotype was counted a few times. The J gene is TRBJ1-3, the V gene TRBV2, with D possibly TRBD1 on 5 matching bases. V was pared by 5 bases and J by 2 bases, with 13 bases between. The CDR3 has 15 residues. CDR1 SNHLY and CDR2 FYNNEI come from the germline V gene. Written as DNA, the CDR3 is TGTGCCAGCAGTCCTATCGAAGGGGCTGGAAACACCATATATTTT. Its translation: CASSPIEGAGNTIYF.

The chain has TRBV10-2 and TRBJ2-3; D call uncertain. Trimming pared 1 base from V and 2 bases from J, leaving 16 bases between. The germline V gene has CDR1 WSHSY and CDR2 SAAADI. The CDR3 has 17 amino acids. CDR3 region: CASSEFGRSTPTDTQYF. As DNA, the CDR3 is TGCGCCAGCAGTGAGTTTGGCAGAAGCACCCCCACAGATACGCAGTATTTT.

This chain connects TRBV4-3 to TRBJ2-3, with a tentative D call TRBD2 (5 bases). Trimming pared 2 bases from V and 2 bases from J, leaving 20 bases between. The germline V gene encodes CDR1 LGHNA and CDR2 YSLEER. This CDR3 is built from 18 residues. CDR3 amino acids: CASSQLKSGGSHTDTQYF. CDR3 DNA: TGCGCCAGCAGCCAACTGAAGTCTGGCGGGTCCCACACAGATACGCAGTATTTT.

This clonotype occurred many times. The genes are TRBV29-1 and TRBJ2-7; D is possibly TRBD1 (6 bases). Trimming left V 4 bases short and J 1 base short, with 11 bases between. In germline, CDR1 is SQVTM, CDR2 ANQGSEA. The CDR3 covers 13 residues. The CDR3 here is CSVGFRGSYEQYF. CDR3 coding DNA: TGCAGCGTTGGGTTCAGGGGTTCCTACGAGCAGTACTTC.

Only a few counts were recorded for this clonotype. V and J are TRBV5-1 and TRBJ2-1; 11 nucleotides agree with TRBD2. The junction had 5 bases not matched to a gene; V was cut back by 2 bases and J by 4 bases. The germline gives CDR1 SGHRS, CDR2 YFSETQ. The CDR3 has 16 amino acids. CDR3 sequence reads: CASSFLTSGAYNEQFF. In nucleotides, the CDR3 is TGCGCCAGCAGCTTTCTGACTAGCGGGGCTTACAATGAGCAGTTCTTC. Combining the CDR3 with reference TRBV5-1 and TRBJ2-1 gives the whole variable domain KAGVTQTPRYLIKTRGQQVTLSCSPISGHRSVSWYQQTPGQGLQFLFEYFSETQRNKGNFPGRFSGRQFSNSRSEMNVSTLELGDSALYLCASSFLTSGAYNEQFFGPGTRLTVL.

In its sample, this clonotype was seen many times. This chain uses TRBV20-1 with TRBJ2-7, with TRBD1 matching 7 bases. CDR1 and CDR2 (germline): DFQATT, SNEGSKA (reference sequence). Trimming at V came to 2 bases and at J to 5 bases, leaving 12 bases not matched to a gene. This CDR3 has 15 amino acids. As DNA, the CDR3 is TGCAGTGCTAGATCACAGGGGTTGAACTGGAACGAGCAGTACTTC. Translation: CSARSQGLNWNEQYF.

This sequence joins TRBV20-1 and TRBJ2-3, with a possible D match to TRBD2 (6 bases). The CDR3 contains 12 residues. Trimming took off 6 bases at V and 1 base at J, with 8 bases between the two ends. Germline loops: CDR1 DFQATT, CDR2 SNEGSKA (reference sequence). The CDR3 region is CSAPSGTDTQYF. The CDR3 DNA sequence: TGCAGTGCCCCTAGCGGCACAGATACGCAGTATTTT.

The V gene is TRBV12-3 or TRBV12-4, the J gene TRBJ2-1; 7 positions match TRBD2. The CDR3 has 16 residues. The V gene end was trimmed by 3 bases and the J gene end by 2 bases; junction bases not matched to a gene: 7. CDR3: CASSFSASGPYNEQFF. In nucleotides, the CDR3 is TGTGCCAGCAGTTTTTCGGCTAGCGGACCCTACAATGAGCAGTTCTTC.

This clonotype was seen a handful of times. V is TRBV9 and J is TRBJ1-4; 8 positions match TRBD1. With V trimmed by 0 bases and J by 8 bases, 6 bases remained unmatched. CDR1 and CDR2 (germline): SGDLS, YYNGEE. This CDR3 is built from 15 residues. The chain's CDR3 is CASSVAQGAREKLFF. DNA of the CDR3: TGTGCCAGCAGCGTAGCTCAGGGGGCGCGAGAAAAACTGTTTTTT.

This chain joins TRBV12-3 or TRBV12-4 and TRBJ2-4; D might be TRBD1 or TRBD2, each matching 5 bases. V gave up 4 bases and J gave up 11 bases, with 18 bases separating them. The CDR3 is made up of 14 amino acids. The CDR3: CASSSPGRPTVQYF. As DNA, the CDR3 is TGTGCCAGCAGTTCACCGGGACGGCCAACGGTTCAGTACTTC.

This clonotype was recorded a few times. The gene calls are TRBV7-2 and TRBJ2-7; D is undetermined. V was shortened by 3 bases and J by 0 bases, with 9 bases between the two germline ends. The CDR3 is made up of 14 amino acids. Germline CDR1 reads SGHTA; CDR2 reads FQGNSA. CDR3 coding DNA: TGTGCCAGCAGCTTCTCCGGTACCTCCTACGAGCAGTACTTC. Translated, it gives CASSFSGTSYEQYF.

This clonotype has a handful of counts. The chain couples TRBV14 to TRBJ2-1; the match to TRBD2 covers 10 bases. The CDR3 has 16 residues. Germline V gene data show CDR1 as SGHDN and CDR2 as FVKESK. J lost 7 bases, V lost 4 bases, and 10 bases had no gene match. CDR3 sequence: CASSRRLAGLTNEQFF. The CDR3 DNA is TGTGCCAGCAGCCGGAGACTAGCGGGCCTCACGAATGAGCAGTTCTTC.

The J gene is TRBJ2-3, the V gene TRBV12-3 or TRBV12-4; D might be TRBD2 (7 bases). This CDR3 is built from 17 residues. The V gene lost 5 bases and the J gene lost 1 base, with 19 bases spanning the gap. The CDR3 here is CASSHRRGRIGTDTQYF. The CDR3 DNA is TGTGCCAGCAGTCACAGGCGGGGGCGGATCGGCACAGATACGCAGTATTTT.

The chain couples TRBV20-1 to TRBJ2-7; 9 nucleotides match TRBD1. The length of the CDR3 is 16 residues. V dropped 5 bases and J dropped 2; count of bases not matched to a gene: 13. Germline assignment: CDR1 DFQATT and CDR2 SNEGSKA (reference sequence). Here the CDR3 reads CSADAGTGTAAYEQYF. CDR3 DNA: TGCAGTGCTGACGCCGGGACAGGGACCGCTGCCTACGAGCAGTACTTC.

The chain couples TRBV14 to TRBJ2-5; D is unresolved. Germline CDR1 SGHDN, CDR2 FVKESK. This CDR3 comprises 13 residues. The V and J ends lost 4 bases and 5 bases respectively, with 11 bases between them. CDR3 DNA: TGTGCCAGCAGCCTACTTGGATGGGAGACCCAGTACTTC. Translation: CASSLLGWETQYF.

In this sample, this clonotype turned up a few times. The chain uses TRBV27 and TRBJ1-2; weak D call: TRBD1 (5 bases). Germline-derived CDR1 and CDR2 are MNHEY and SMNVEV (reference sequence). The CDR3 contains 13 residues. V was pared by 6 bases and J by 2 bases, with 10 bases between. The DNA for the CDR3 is TGTGCCAGCAGAAGCCCAGGGAACTATGGCTACACCTTC. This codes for CASRSPGNYGYTF.

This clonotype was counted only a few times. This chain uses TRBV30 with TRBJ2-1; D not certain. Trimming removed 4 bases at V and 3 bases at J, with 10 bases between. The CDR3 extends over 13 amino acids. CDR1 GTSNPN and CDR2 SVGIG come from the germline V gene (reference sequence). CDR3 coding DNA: TGTGCCTGGACCACATTTATCTACAATGAGCAGTTCTTC. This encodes CAWTTFIYNEQFF.

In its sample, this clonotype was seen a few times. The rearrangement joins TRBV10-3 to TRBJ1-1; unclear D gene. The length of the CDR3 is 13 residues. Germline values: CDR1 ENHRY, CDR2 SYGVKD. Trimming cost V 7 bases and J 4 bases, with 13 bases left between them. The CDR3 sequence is CAIMGLSPTEAFF. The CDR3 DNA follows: TGTGCCATCATGGGTCTAAGTCCCACTGAAGCTTTCTTT.

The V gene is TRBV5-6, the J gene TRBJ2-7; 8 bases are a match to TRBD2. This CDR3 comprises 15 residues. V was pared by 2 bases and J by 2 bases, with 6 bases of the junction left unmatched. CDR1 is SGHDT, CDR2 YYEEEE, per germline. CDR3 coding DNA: TGTGCCAGCAGCTTTGGCGGGGGGCCTACCTACGAGCAGTACTTC. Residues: CASSFGGGPTYEQYF.

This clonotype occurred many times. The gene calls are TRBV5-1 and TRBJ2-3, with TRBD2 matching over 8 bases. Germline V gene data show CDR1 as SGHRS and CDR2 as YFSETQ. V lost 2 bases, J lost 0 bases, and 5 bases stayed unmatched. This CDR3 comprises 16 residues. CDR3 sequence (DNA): TGCGCCAGCAGCTTTGCCGGGAGGGCGAGCACAGATACGCAGTATTTT. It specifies CASSFAGRASTDTQYF.

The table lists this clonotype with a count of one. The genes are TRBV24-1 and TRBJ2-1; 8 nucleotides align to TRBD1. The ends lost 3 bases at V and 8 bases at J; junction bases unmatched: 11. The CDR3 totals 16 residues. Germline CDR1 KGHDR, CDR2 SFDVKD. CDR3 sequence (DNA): TGTGCCACCAGTGATGCAGGGGGCCGAGTTGTCGATGAGCAGTTCTTC. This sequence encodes CATSDAGGRVVDEQFF.

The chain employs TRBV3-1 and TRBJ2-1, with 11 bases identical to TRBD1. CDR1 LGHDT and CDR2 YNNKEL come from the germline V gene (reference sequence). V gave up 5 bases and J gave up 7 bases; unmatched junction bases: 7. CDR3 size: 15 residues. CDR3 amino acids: CASSFYGQGANEQFF. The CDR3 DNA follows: TGTGCCAGCAGCTTTTATGGACAGGGGGCAAATGAGCAGTTCTTC.

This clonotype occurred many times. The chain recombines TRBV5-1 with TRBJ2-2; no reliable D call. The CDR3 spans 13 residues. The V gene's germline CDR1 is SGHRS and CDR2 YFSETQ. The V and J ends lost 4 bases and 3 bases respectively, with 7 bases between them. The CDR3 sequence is CASSLGYTGELFF. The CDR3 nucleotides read TGCGCCAGCAGCCTCGGCTACACCGGGGAGCTGTTTTTT.